The 8 T cell receptor beta chains reported below all come from one sample, sequenced in a study of T-cell reconstitution after alpha-beta-depleted transplantation in children. As it was prepared, the TCRbeta library received unique molecular identifiers. Using its own MiXCR run on the PCR reads, TCRdb lists one record per CDR3 protein. The table shows about 200,000 distinct CDR3 sequences, with around 9.2% occurring only once. Sequencing used PBMCs, mostly from graft donor cells, obtained 360 days after TCRalphabeta/CD19-depleted stem cell transplant. The receptors originated from a male patient aged 2 to 10 who had a stem cell transplant for acute myeloid leukemia, so the T cells may come from the graft donor.

A few counts support this clonotype. The gene calls are TRBV5-1 and TRBJ2-1; D not resolved. From germline, CDR1 is SGHRS and CDR2 YFSETQ. The germline V and J ends were trimmed by 0 bases and 6 bases, with 19 bases remaining between them. The CDR3 spans 17 residues. Here the CDR3 DNA reads TGCGCCAGCAGCTTGGGACTCGACCCATTTATGGTCAATGAGCAGTTCTTC. Protein: CASSLGLDPFMVNEQFF.

This clonotype has ten or more counts. V usage is TRBV6-5 and J usage is TRBJ2-3; D is ambiguous. The V and J ends lost 3 bases and 3 bases respectively, with 10 bases between them. The CDR3 has 14 residues. Germline V lookup: CDR1 MNHEY, CDR2 SVGAGI. The CDR3 loop is CASSYYRSTDTQYF. The CDR3 nucleotides read TGTGCCAGCAGTTATTATAGGAGTACAGATACGCAGTATTTT.

This clonotype was recorded a few times. V gene TRBV27 combines with J gene TRBJ2-3; 12 bases agree with TRBD2. The germline gives CDR1 MNHEY, CDR2 SMNVEV (reference sequence). The ends lost 4 bases at V and 5 bases at J; junction bases unmatched: 10. This CDR3 is 17 amino acids long. The CDR3 DNA is TGTGCCAGCAGTTCCATCCTAGCGGGAGGGCAAATAGATACGCAGTATTTT. Protein sequence: CASSSILAGGQIDTQYF.

With respect to this clonotype: A much larger clone differs from this one at a single base, so this may be a read error. V and J are TRBV20-1 and TRBJ2-7; weak D call: TRBD2 (6 bases). The CDR3 is made up of 11 amino acids. Germline V CDR1 and CDR2: DFQATT, SNEGSKA (reference sequence). The CDR3 DNA reads as TGCTGTGCTAGCGACTCCTACGAGCAGTACTTC. Translating it yields CCASDSYEQYF.

V gene TRBV25-1 combines with J gene TRBJ1-1; no firm D call. CDR1 and CDR2 from the germline V gene are MGHDK and SYGVNS. The V end was cut by 6 bases, the J end by 7 bases, with 12 bases between. The CDR3 is made up of 12 amino acids. Here the CDR3 reads CASSPPGREAFF. The CDR3 DNA reads as TGTGCCAGCAGCCCCCCAGGACGTGAAGCTTTCTTT.

The chain combines TRBV28 with TRBJ2-3; D perhaps matches TRBD2 (5 bases). Between the trimmed V and J ends, which lost 5 bases and 1 base, there was a span of 13 bases. Germline CDR1 MDHEN, CDR2 SYDVKM. The CDR3 loop spans 15 amino acids. The CDR3 DNA follows: TGTGCCAGCAGTCCGGGATTATGGCGCACAGATACGCAGTATTTT. Amino acids: CASSPGLWRTDTQYF.

This clonotype occurred many times. V is TRBV5-1 and J is TRBJ2-7, with 9 bases matching TRBD1. Trimming took 0 bases from V and 0 from J; bases not matched to a gene: 4. Germline-derived CDR1 and CDR2 are SGHRS and YFSETQ. This CDR3 has 16 residues. The CDR3 spells CASSLGGTGSSYEQYV. The CDR3 bases are TGCGCCAGCAGCTTGGGAGGGACAGGGTCCTCCTACGAGCAGTACGTC.

With respect to this clonotype: One end of the junction does not line up with germline, which may come from a read error. V gene TRBV4-2 combines with J gene TRBJ1-2; the D gene is possibly TRBD1 (6 bases). Germline assignment: CDR1 LGHNA and CDR2 YNFKEQ. There are 13 residues in the CDR3. CDR3 region: CARSPGGHYGYTF. The CDR3 DNA is TGTGCCAGGAGCCCCGGGGGGCACTATGGCTACACCTTC.